Below are 14 T cell receptor beta chains sequenced from a single sample in a study of blood T cell repertoires in COVID-19 (dated by TCRdb to about 2020). Library method: the immunoSEQ multiplex PCR assay. Drawn from immuneACCESS, this table holds only the in-frame rearrangements with V and J called that TCRdb kept. Clones are partly lost; checked studies trace under half to an unresolved V gene and leave the rest unexplained. The sample table holds 200,000 to 250,000 clones, of which more than 75% were seen once. The ten largest clones take up 1.5% to 2% of the sample. The sample was PBMCs or T cells enriched from blood (not recorded which). Source of these receptors: a man between 40 and 49 years old who had recovered from COVID-19.

This rearrangement joins TRBV2 to TRBJ2-3; 10 bases match TRBD2. CDR3 size: 18 residues. The V gene end was trimmed by 0 bases and the J gene end by 6 bases; junction bases not matched to a gene: 12. Germline V gives CDR1 SNHLY, CDR2 FYNNEI. The CDR3 sequence is CASSEAPFEAGGRDTQYF. CDR3 DNA: TGTGCCAGCAGTGAAGCACCATTCGAAGCGGGAGGGCGCGATACGCAGTATTTT. Based on the CDR3 plus reference TRBV2 and TRBJ2-3, the full variable domain is EPEVTQTPSHQVTQMGQEVILRCVPISNHLYFYWYRQILGQKVEFLVSFYNNEISEKSEIFDDQFSVERPDGSNFTLKIRSTKLEDSAMYFCASSEAPFEAGGRDTQYFGPGTRLTVL.

This chain joins TRBV5-1 and TRBJ2-7; 7 bases align to TRBD1. This CDR3 contains 13 residues. Germline V lookup: CDR1 SGHRS, CDR2 YFSETQ. The V and J ends lost 1 base and 7 bases, in that order; junction bases with no gene match: 5. The CDR3 DNA is TGCGCCAGCAGCTTGCGACAGGGCGGGGAGCAGTACTTC. This gives the protein CASSLRQGGEQYF.

This clone turned up a few times. The V call is TRBV14, the J call TRBJ1-2, with D tentatively TRBD1 (5 bases). Germline assignment: CDR1 SGHDN and CDR2 FVKESK. The CDR3 runs 15 residues. Trimming took off 4 bases at V and 0 bases at J, with 12 bases between the two ends. The CDR3 spells CASSRVLGPNYGYTF. The DNA of the CDR3 is TGTGCCAGCAGCCGGGTTTTGGGGCCTAACTATGGCTACACCTTC. The entire variable domain, with the rest obtained from reference TRBV14 and TRBJ1-2, is as follows: EAGVTQFPSHSVIEKGQTVTLRCDPISGHDNLYWYRRVMGKEIKFLLHFVKESKQDESGMPNNRFLAERTGGTYSTLKVQPAELEDSGVYFCASSRVLGPNYGYTFGSGTRLTVV.

The rearrangement joins TRBV18 to TRBJ2-7; 8 nucleotides agree with TRBD1. V was clipped by 3 bases and J by 3 bases; unmatched bases: 10. This CDR3 has 16 amino acids. The germline CDR1 and CDR2 sequences are KGHSH and LQKENI. DNA for the CDR3: TGTGCCAGCTCACCCCGGACAGGGAACGACTTCTACGAGCAGTACTTC. It codes for CASSPRTGNDFYEQYF.

This sequence joins TRBV5-6 and TRBJ2-7; 12 bases agree with TRBD2. CDR1 SGHDT and CDR2 YYEEEE come from the germline V gene. This CDR3 contains 16 residues. Unmatched junction bases numbered 8, after V lost 3 bases and J lost 4 bases. The CDR3 DNA reads as TGTGCCAGCAGCTCGACTAGCGGGGGCGATCATTACGAGCAGTACTTC. Translation: CASSSTSGGDHYEQYF.

This chain joins TRBV3-1 (or the pseudogene TRBV3-2) and TRBJ2-3, with TRBD2 matching 10 bases. Germline loops: CDR1 LGHDT, CDR2 YNNKEL (reference sequence). With V trimmed by 0 bases and J by 4 bases, 10 bases remained unmatched. The CDR3 covers 18 residues. The chain's CDR3 is CASSQEAPSGSFADTQYF. CDR3 in DNA: TGTGCCAGCAGCCAAGAAGCCCCTAGCGGGAGTTTCGCAGATACGCAGTATTTT.

V is TRBV27 and J is TRBJ2-7; the match to TRBD2 covers 8 bases. Germline V lookup: CDR1 MNHEY, CDR2 SMNVEV (reference sequence). After removal of 5 bases from V and 3 bases from J, the junction contained 9 bases not matched to a gene. The CDR3 covers 15 residues. CDR3 region: CASSPTRGGHYEQYF. Here the CDR3 DNA reads TGTGCCAGCAGTCCGACTCGGGGGGGACACTACGAGCAGTACTTC.

The chain is built from TRBV20-1 and TRBJ2-2; 10 bases line up with TRBD2. Germline V gene lookup returns CDR1 DFQATT and CDR2 SNEGSKA (reference sequence). This CDR3 region has 15 residues. Trimming at V came to 3 bases and at J to 6 bases, leaving 7 bases not matched to a gene. CDR3 sequence (DNA): TGCAGTGCTAGTGTCCTAGCGGGAGTCTCCGGGGAGCTGTTTTTT. Protein product: CSASVLAGVSGELFF.

V is TRBV15 and J is TRBJ2-7; D is undetermined. This CDR3 spans 12 amino acids. Deletions cut 0 bases from V and 3 bases from J, with 3 bases between. CDR1 and CDR2 from the germline V gene are LNHNV and YYDKDF (reference sequence). In DNA, the CDR3 is TGTGCCACCAGCAGAGATCTCTACGAGCAGTACTTC. Translated, it gives CATSRDLYEQYF.

The gene calls are TRBV6-5 and TRBJ1-1; TRBD1 matches at 7 bases. The CDR3 is made up of 15 amino acids. Losses at the gene ends were 5 bases for V and 1 base for J; bases not matched to a gene: 7. Germline V gene lookup returns CDR1 MNHEY and CDR2 SVGAGI. CDR3 residues: CASSLGTAGNTEAFF. The CDR3 DNA follows: TGTGCCAGCAGTCTCGGGACAGCAGGGAACACTGAAGCTTTCTTT.

The chain recombines TRBV5-1 with TRBJ2-3; 9 positions agree with TRBD2. The CDR3 totals 16 residues. V shed 0 bases and J 0 bases; nucleotides not matched to a gene: 2. Germline V CDR1 and CDR2: SGHRS, YFSETQ. The CDR3 reads CASSLDGLASTDTQYF. CDR3 sequence (DNA): TGCGCCAGCAGCTTGGACGGACTAGCGAGCACAGATACGCAGTATTTT.

The chain combines TRBV15 with TRBJ1-6, with 7 nucleotides matching TRBD1. From germline, CDR1 is LNHNV and CDR2 YYDKDF (reference sequence). V was clipped by 0 bases and J by 7 bases; unmatched bases: 6. There are 16 residues in the CDR3. The CDR3 loop is CATSRDPGTANSPLHF. The CDR3 region has the DNA TGTGCCACCAGCAGAGATCCCGGGACAGCCAATTCACCCCTCCACTTT.

CDR3 in DNA: TGTGCCAGCAGCTTAGGGGGCCGAGGTACTGAAGCTTTCTTT. This codes for CASSLGGRGTEAFF. The chain combines TRBV7-9 with TRBJ1-1; a weak D match, TRBD1 (5 bases). The V end lost 1 base, the J end lost 5 bases, and 11 bases lay between the germline ends. Per the germline V gene, CDR1 is SEHNR and CDR2 is FQNEAQ (reference sequence). CDR3 size: 14 residues.

By sample fraction, this clone is medium-sized. This same CDR3 is encoded by further DNA sequences in the sample. The V call is TRBV29-1, the J call TRBJ2-1, with D maybe TRBD2 (5 bases). The CDR3 contains 12 residues. V lost 7 bases and J lost 5, with 12 bases in between. Per germline, CDR1 SQVTM and CDR2 ANQGSEA. This chain's CDR3 is CSGGPPNNEQFF. As DNA, the CDR3 is TGCAGCGGCGGGCCCCCGAACAATGAGCAGTTCTTC.